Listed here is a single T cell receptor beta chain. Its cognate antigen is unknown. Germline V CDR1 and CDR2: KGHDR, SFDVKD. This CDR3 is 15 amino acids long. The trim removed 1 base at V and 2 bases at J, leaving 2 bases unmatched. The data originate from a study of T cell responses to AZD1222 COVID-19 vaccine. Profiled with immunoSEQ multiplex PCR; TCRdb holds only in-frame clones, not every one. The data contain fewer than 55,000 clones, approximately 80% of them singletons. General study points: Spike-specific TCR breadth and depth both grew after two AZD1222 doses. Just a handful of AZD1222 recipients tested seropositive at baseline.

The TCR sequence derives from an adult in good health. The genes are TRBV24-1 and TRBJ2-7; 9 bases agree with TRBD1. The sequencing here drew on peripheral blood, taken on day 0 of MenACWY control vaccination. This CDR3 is CATSDFRQGAYEQYF. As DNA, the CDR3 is TGTGCCACCAGTGATTTTAGACAGGGGGCCTACGAGCAGTACTTC.